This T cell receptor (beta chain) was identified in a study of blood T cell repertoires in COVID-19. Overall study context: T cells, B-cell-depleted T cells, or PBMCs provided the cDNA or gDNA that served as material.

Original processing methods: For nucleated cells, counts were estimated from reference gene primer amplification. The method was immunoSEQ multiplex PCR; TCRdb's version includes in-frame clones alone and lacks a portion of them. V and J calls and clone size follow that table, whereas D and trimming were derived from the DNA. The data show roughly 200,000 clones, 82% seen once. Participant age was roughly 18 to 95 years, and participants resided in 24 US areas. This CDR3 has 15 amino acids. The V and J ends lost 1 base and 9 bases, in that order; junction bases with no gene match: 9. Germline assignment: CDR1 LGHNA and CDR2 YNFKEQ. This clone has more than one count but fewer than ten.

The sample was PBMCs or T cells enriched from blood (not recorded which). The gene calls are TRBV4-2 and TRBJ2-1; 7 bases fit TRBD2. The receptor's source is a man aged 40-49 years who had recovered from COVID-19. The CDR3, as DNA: TGTGCCAGCAGCCAAGGGGCTAGCGGAGCCACTGAGCAGTTCTTC. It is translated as CASSQGASGATEQFF.